These 27 T cell receptor beta chains came from one sample sequenced in a study of Ad26.COV2.S vaccination and SARS-CoV-2 variants. The sample's treatment: some 20 received Ad26.COV2.S at low or high dose, single or two shots; several received placebo; per-sample allocation not given. Sampling was performed 63 days after the first vaccine or placebo injection. TCRdb's copy holds only in-frame clones and misses some; the assay was immunoSEQ multiplex PCR. The repertoire holds 300,000 to 400,000 clones, with about nine tenths as singletons. This specimen consisted of peripheral blood, obtained in a trial of Ad26.COV2.S vaccine versus placebo. The origin of the receptors is a person aged 18-65 years who received the Ad26.COV2.S COVID-19 vaccine or a placebo.

This sequence joins TRBV3-1 (or the pseudogene TRBV3-2) and TRBJ1-6, with D unresolved. The CDR3 has 15 residues. V shed 3 bases and J shed 2 bases, with 8 bases lying between them. In germline, CDR1 is LGHDT, CDR2 YNNKEL (reference sequence). CDR3 sequence (DNA): TGTGCCAGCAGCCACGGTGCAGCCTATAATTCACCCCTCCACTTT. Its protein product is CASSHGAAYNSPLHF.

The genes are TRBV7-9 and TRBJ2-3, with D tentatively TRBD2 (7 bases). Germline assignment: CDR1 SEHNR and CDR2 FQNEAQ (reference sequence). CDR3 length equals 16 residues. V lost 4 bases, J lost 1 base, and 15 bases lay in between. This CDR3 reads CASSWRGGIGTDTQYF. The CDR3 nucleotides read TGTGCCAGCAGCTGGAGGGGGGGAATTGGCACAGATACGCAGTATTTT.

V and J are TRBV5-6 and TRBJ1-5; no clear D. The CDR3 runs 15 residues. Looked up from germline, CDR1 is SGHDT and CDR2 is YYEEEE. V was trimmed by 2 bases and J by 0 bases, leaving 9 bases between them. As DNA, the CDR3 is TGTGCCAGCAGCTTAACGGATTATAGCAATCAGCCCCAGCATTTT. Its translation: CASSLTDYSNQPQHF.

CDR3 protein: CASSLKTVPDTQYF. For the CDR3, the DNA is TGTGCCAGCAGCTTAAAGACAGTCCCAGATACGCAGTATTTT. The chain has TRBV7-9 and TRBJ2-3; tentatively, D is TRBD1 (5 bases). Germline V lookup: CDR1 SEHNR, CDR2 FQNEAQ (reference sequence). Trimming removed 2 bases at V and 4 bases at J, with 10 bases between. There are 14 residues in the CDR3.

This sequence joins TRBV25-1 and TRBJ1-1, with D perhaps TRBD1 (6 bases). Germline CDR1 MGHDK, CDR2 SYGVNS. The CDR3 totals 11 residues. The V and J ends lost 5 bases and 8 bases respectively, with 9 bases between them. CDR3 sequence (DNA): TGTGCCAGCAGTTGGACAGAAGAAGCTTTCTTT. Protein product: CASSWTEEAFF.

This clone was recorded a few times. The chain is built from TRBV5-1 and TRBJ2-7, with D possibly matching TRBD1 (6 bases). The ends were cut back, 0 bases at V and 2 bases at J, with 15 bases in the middle. Germline CDR1 SGHRS, CDR2 YFSETQ. The CDR3 spans 16 residues. CDR3 sequence (DNA): TGCGCCAGCAGCTTGGGTGTTGGGACACCGGCCTACGAGCAGTACTTC. This encodes CASSLGVGTPAYEQYF.

This chain uses TRBV6-5 with TRBJ2-1, with TRBD1 identical over 8 bases. The germline V gene encodes CDR1 MNHEY and CDR2 SVGAGI. Trimming at V came to 2 bases and at J to 3 bases, leaving 6 bases not matched to a gene. CDR3 length: 16 amino acids. The CDR3 loop reads CASSYVTGVGYNEQFF. CDR3 coding DNA: TGTGCCAGCAGTTACGTGACAGGGGTCGGCTACAATGAGCAGTTCTTC.

The chain couples TRBV6-1 to TRBJ1-2; D perhaps matches TRBD1 (5 bases). CDR1 and CDR2 from the germline V gene are MNHNS and SASEGT. Trimming stripped 0 bases from V and 5 bases from J, with 16 bases between. The CDR3 extends over 16 amino acids. The DNA of the CDR3 is TGTGCCAGCAGTGAAGCGAGGAGGGGTCATCTTTATGGCTACACCTTC. Protein sequence: CASSEARRGHLYGYTF.

V is TRBV6-5 and J is TRBJ2-3; 8 nucleotides line up with TRBD2. The germline gives CDR1 MNHEY, CDR2 SVGAGI. With V trimmed by 6 bases and J by 5 bases, 7 bases remained unmatched. The CDR3 covers 14 residues. DNA for the CDR3: TGTGCCAGCAGAGACAGCGGGAGAGGAGATACGCAGTATTTT. It specifies CASRDSGRGDTQYF.

The chain uses TRBV13 and TRBJ1-3; 10 bases agree with TRBD1. The V and J ends lost 5 bases and 7 bases, in that order; junction bases with no gene match: 8. The CDR3 sequence is 15 residues long. Germline-derived CDR1 and CDR2 are PRHDT and FYEKMQ (reference sequence). CDR3 DNA sequence: TGTGCCAGCAGCGGCCCGGGACAGGGGTTCAACACCATATATTTT. Translating gives CASSGPGQGFNTIYF.

For the CDR3, the DNA is TGCAGCGTTGTTGTCCCGGGGGGGAACACTGAAGCTTTCTTT. It specifies CSVVVPGGNTEAFF. The rearrangement uses TRBV29-1 and TRBJ1-1, with D tentatively TRBD1 (5 bases). In germline, CDR1 is SQVTM, CDR2 ANQGSEA. CDR3 length: 14 amino acids. V lost 4 bases and J 1 base, leaving 13 bases between the germline ends.

V usage is TRBV7-9 and J usage is TRBJ2-7, with D uncertain. V was clipped by 7 bases and J by 3 bases, with 7 bases between them. Germline V gene data show CDR1 as SEHNR and CDR2 as FQNEAQ (reference sequence). CDR3 length: 11 residues. CDR3 in amino acids: CASTLGYEQYF. CDR3 DNA: TGTGCCAGCACCCTTGGCTACGAGCAGTACTTC.

The rearrangement uses TRBV6-4 and TRBJ1-2; 10 positions match TRBD1. CDR1 and CDR2 (germline): MRHNA, SNTAGT. The CDR3 covers 13 residues. J was trimmed by 8 bases and V by 0 bases; bases with no gene match: 0. The CDR3 loop reads CASSDSTGGGYTF. In DNA form, the CDR3 reads TGTGCCAGCAGTGACTCGACAGGGGGCGGCTACACCTTC.

The CDR3 spells CASSYPIGLAEVSYEQYV. The CDR3 DNA is TGTGCCAGCAGTTACCCGATCGGACTAGCGGAGGTCTCCTACGAGCAGTACGTC. This chain joins TRBV28 and TRBJ2-7; 10 bases map to TRBD2. The J segment lost 0 bases and the V segment lost 4 bases, leaving 12 bases of the junction unmatched. The CDR3 runs to 18 residues. Germline V gene lookup returns CDR1 MDHEN and CDR2 SYDVKM.

On this clone: Other DNA sequences from this sample encode an identical CDR3 as well. This chain links TRBV5-1 with TRBJ1-1; D gene uncertain. This CDR3 has 14 residues. Germline loops: CDR1 SGHRS, CDR2 YFSETQ. V lost 0 bases to trimming and J lost 1 base, with 7 bases between them. CDR3 bases: TGCGCCAGCAGCTTGGGATCTTCGAACACTGAAGCTTTCTTT. Its translation is CASSLGSSNTEAFF.

Here the CDR3 DNA reads TGTGCCAGCAGTACCATACTAGCGGGCCCCTCCTTTAATGAGCAGTTCTTC. Translation gives CASSTILAGPSFNEQFF. V usage is TRBV6-2 or TRBV6-3 and J usage is TRBJ2-1; TRBD2 aligns across 9 bases. The CDR3 totals 17 residues. In germline, CDR1 is MNHEY, CDR2 SVGEGT. Trimming took 5 bases from V and 7 from J; bases not matched to a gene: 15.

The rearrangement joins TRBV28 to TRBJ2-2, with a possible D match to TRBD2 (5 bases). V lost 2 bases, J lost 5 bases, and 9 bases lay in between. Germline CDR1 is MDHEN and CDR2 is SYDVKM. This CDR3 comprises 14 residues. The CDR3 is CASSLAGDTGELFF. CDR3 coding DNA: TGTGCCAGCAGTTTAGCGGGCGATACCGGGGAGCTGTTTTTT.

The rearrangement joins TRBV18 to TRBJ1-5; the D is unclear. V lost 6 bases and J 4 bases, leaving 16 bases between the germline ends. Germline loops: CDR1 KGHSH, CDR2 LQKENI. The CDR3 covers 15 residues. The chain's CDR3 is CASSLSQDRNQPQHF. The DNA for the CDR3 is TGTGCCAGCTCCCTCTCCCAGGATCGAAATCAGCCCCAGCATTTT.

This clone has a handful of counts. This chain uses TRBV4-3 with TRBJ2-7; unclear D gene. Per germline, CDR1 LGHNA and CDR2 YSLEER. The CDR3 is made up of 16 amino acids. The V and J ends lost 0 bases and 2 bases respectively, with 14 bases between them. The CDR3: CASSQERGDSAYEQYF. In DNA, the CDR3 is TGCGCCAGCAGCCAAGAGAGAGGAGACTCCGCCTACGAGCAGTACTTC.

The rearrangement joins TRBV5-4 to TRBJ2-1; D assignment may be TRBD1 or TRBD2 (6 bases each). CDR1 is SGHNT, CDR2 YYREEE, per germline (reference sequence). CDR3 length: 14 residues. Trimming shortened V by 3 bases and J by 7 bases, and 14 bases separated the two germline ends. In nucleotides, the CDR3 is TGTGCCAGCAGCTCCCGGGGGCGAGGGAATGAGCAGTTCTTC. This sequence encodes CASSSRGRGNEQFF.

V gene TRBV12-3 or TRBV12-4 combines with J gene TRBJ1-6; D is possibly TRBD1 (5 bases). The V and J ends lost 7 bases and 8 bases respectively, with 12 bases between them. CDR3 size: 13 residues. The chain's CDR3 is CASTKRGDSPLHF. CDR3 nucleotides: TGTGCCAGCACAAAGAGGGGTGATTCACCCCTCCACTTT.

The chain recombines TRBV6-5 with TRBJ2-7; the match to TRBD1 covers 9 bases. The CDR3 is 14 amino acids. V lost 7 bases to trimming and J lost 2 bases; unmatched junction nucleotides: 6. Germline CDR1 MNHEY, CDR2 SVGAGI. CDR3 loop: CASTPGQGTYEQYF. In DNA, the CDR3 is TGTGCCAGCACCCCCGGACAGGGGACCTACGAGCAGTACTTC.

This clone was seen just once. This chain uses TRBV12-3 or TRBV12-4 with TRBJ2-1, with D tentatively TRBD2 (6 bases). Trimming shortened V by 7 bases and J by 3 bases, and 10 bases separated the two germline ends. The CDR3 is 13 residues long. The chain's CDR3 is CASMIADYNEQFF. The CDR3 DNA is TGTGCCAGCATGATAGCGGACTACAATGAGCAGTTCTTC.

The rearrangement uses TRBV2 and TRBJ1-2, with 9 bases aligning to TRBD1. J gave up 8 bases and V 6 bases, and 10 bases lay outside the gene matches. The CDR3 runs to 14 residues. Germline V gives CDR1 SNHLY, CDR2 FYNNEI. The CDR3 DNA follows: TGTGCCAGCAGCCTCGGACAGGGGATTGGGGGCTACACCTTC. As protein: CASSLGQGIGGYTF.

V gene TRBV6-5 combines with J gene TRBJ2-2, with D tentatively TRBD1 (6 bases). CDR1 MNHEY and CDR2 SVGAGI come from the germline V gene. The CDR3 runs to 15 residues. V was pared by 6 bases and J by 4 bases, with 15 bases between. The DNA for the CDR3 is TGTGCCAGCAGCCCACAGGGTGGCGGCACCGGGGAGCTGTTTTTT. Translation: CASSPQGGGTGELFF.

The gene calls are TRBV7-2 and TRBJ2-7, with D perhaps matching TRBD2 (5 bases). CDR3 size: 14 residues. CDR1 is SGHTA and CDR2 is FQGNSA in the germline V gene. V was trimmed by 1 base and J by 3 bases, leaving 10 bases between them. The CDR3 DNA sequence: TGTGCCAGCAGCTTAGGCGGGTACGGCTACGAGCAGTACGTC. Protein sequence: CASSLGGYGYEQYV.

The chain has TRBV2 and TRBJ2-5; D not certain. CDR1 is SNHLY and CDR2 is FYNNEI in the germline V gene. Trimming pared 8 bases from V and 7 bases from J, leaving 20 bases between. CDR3 length: 14 amino acids. For the CDR3, the DNA is TGTGCCAGCTCCTTTTTTTATGAGGAAGGGACCCAGTACTTC. Translation: CASSFFYEEGTQYF. The full variable domain, with the rest looked up from reference TRBV2 and TRBJ2-5, is EPEVTQTPSHQVTQMGQEVILRCVPISNHLYFYWYRQILGQKVEFLVSFYNNEISEKSEIFDDQFSVERPDGSNFTLKIRSTKLEDSAMYFCASSFFYEEGTQYFGPGTRLLVL.